These T cell receptor beta chains were read from a single sample in a study of T cell responses to AZD1222 COVID-19 vaccine. The protocol was immunoSEQ multiplex PCR, while the TCRdb copy is restricted to in-frame clones and leaves out a portion. The sample lists 120,000 or so clones, around 93% seen once, with approximately 5% in the top ten. The sequencing used peripheral blood, collected 28 days after the second AZD1222 dose. These receptors all stem from an adult who received the AZD1222 COVID-19 vaccine. Both conserved end residues are part of each CDR3. Fields, in order: V gene, D gene, clone size, J gene, CDR3 DNA, CDR3 protein. D genes are given only for firm matches. Size tells how often a clone was seen (once, few, many) or the class of an expanded clone, and some rows leave it out.

V: TRBV12-3/TRBV12-4
D: -
size: -
J: TRBJ1-2
DNA: TGTGCCAGCAAAAGGGCCTATGGCTACACCTTC
CDR3: CASKRAYGYTF

V: TRBV30
D: -
size: -
J: TRBJ2-7
DNA: TGTGCCTGGAGTGTAATGGGCTACGAGCAGTACTTC
CDR3: CAWSVMGYEQYF

V: TRBV29-1
D: -
size: -
J: TRBJ1-2
DNA: TGCAGCGTTGAGGGGAGGGGCAGGGAGAACTATGGCTACACCTTC
CDR3: CSVEGRGRENYGYTF

V: TRBV7-8
D: TRBD2
size: -
J: TRBJ2-2
DNA: TGTGCCAGCAGCCTCCGGGAGGGACTAGCGGGGGGTGCCCGGTCTGGCGGGGAGCTGTTTTTT
CDR3: CASSLREGLAGGARSGGELFF

V: TRBV4-1
D: TRBD2
size: -
J: TRBJ2-5
DNA: TGCGCCAGCAGCCAAGATGGTGCGGGGGGGCCAGATGAGACCCAGTACTTC
CDR3: CASSQDGAGGPDETQYF

V: TRBV6-5
D: -
size: -
J: TRBJ1-4
DNA: TGTGCCAGCAGCGGCGGAGTGGGAATAAGTGAAAAACTGTTTTTT
CDR3: CASSGGVGISEKLFF

V: TRBV7-7
D: TRBD1
size: once
J: TRBJ1-2
DNA: TGTGCTAGCCGACAGGGATGCTCCTATGGCTACACCTTC
CDR3: CASRQGCSYGYTF

V: TRBV7-9
D: -
size: -
J: TRBJ1-1
DNA: TGTGCCAGCAGCTCGATCAAGGGGAACACTGAAGCTTTCTTT
CDR3: CASSSIKGNTEAFF

V: TRBV2
D: -
size: -
J: TRBJ2-3
DNA: TGTGCCAGCAGTGCCCGGGCCGTCACAGATACGCAGTATTTT
CDR3: CASSARAVTDTQYF

V: TRBV19
D: -
size: -
J: TRBJ1-1
DNA: TGTGCCAGTAGTATCGGGTACACTGAAGCTTTCTTT
CDR3: CASSIGYTEAFF

V: TRBV30
D: -
size: once
J: TRBJ2-1
DNA: TGTGCCTGGAGTGTACGTTTGAGGAACAATGAGCAGTTCTTC
CDR3: CAWSVRLRNNEQFF

V: TRBV9
D: TRBD2
size: -
J: TRBJ2-2
DNA: TGTGCCAGTAGTCGTCTTAGCGGGAGGAACACCGGGGAGCTGTTTTTT
CDR3: CASSRLSGRNTGELFF

V: TRBV9
D: TRBD2
size: -
J: TRBJ2-7
DNA: TGTGCCAGCAGCCCCGAGCTCAGGTGGGGGGGGACCCACGAGCAGTACTTC
CDR3: CASSPELRWGGTHEQYF

V: TRBV3-1/TRBV3-2
D: -
size: -
J: TRBJ1-3
DNA: TGTGCCAGCAGCCAAGGCAGCTCTGGAAACACCATATATTTT
CDR3: CASSQGSSGNTIYF

V: TRBV20-1
D: TRBD2
size: -
J: TRBJ2-7
DNA: TGCAGTGCTAGTAGTCCTAGCGGGAGGGGCGAGCAGTACTTC
CDR3: CSASSPSGRGEQYF

V: TRBV29-1
D: -
size: -
J: TRBJ2-5
DNA: TGCAGCGTAGGGACAACCCAAGAGACCCAGTACTTC
CDR3: CSVGTTQETQYF

V: TRBV3-1/TRBV3-2
D: TRBD1
size: -
J: TRBJ1-1
DNA: TGTGCCAGCAGCCCGCCGGACAGGGGGGTATCTGAAGCTTTCTTT
CDR3: CASSPPDRGVSEAFF

V: TRBV12-3/TRBV12-4
D: -
size: few
J: TRBJ1-3
DNA: TGTGCCAGCAGGCAAAATTCTGGAAACACCATATATTTT
CDR3: CASRQNSGNTIYF

V: TRBV7-2
D: -
size: -
J: TRBJ2-3
DNA: TGTGCCAGCAGCCTCCGGGGCGCAGTGGGGAGCACAGATACGCAGTATTTT
CDR3: CASSLRGAVGSTDTQYF

V: TRBV5-1
D: TRBD2
size: -
J: TRBJ2-7
DNA: TGCGCCAGCAGCCGGACTAGCGGGGGGGTCACCTACGAGCAGTACTTC
CDR3: CASSRTSGGVTYEQYF

V: TRBV12-5
D: -
size: -
J: TRBJ2-1
DNA: TGTGCTAGTGGTTTGGTATTATCAGGGAGCGATGAGCAGTTCTTC
CDR3: CASGLVLSGSDEQFF

V: TRBV5-1
D: -
size: once
J: TRBJ1-4
DNA: TGCGCCAGCAGCTTGGCCCGGGGGTCCGGTGAAAAACTGTTTTTT
CDR3: CASSLARGSGEKLFF

V: TRBV28
D: -
size: -
J: TRBJ2-7
DNA: TGTGCCAGCAGTGCCCTAGGAACCCCCTACGAGCAGTACTTC
CDR3: CASSALGTPYEQYF

V: TRBV2
D: TRBD1
size: -
J: TRBJ1-4
DNA: TGTGCCAGCAGTCCGGGACAGGCTTATGAAAAACTGTTTTTT
CDR3: CASSPGQAYEKLFF

V: TRBV5-6
D: -
size: -
J: TRBJ2-7
DNA: TGTGCCAGCAGCTTTTTAACGTCCTCCAGAAACTACGAGCAGTACTTC
CDR3: CASSFLTSSRNYEQYF

V: TRBV30
D: -
size: -
J: TRBJ2-2
DNA: TGTGCCTGGAGCCCCAGGGCGAAGACCGGGGAGCTGTTTTTT
CDR3: CAWSPRAKTGELFF

V: TRBV5-1
D: -
size: -
J: TRBJ2-2
DNA: TGCGCCAGCAGCTCGAACACCGGGGAGCTGTTTTTT
CDR3: CASSSNTGELFF

V: TRBV7-2
D: TRBD1
size: once
J: TRBJ2-3
DNA: TGTGCCAGCAGCCCGAGACAGGGTTCAGATACGCAGTATTTT
CDR3: CASSPRQGSDTQYF

V: TRBV10-3
D: TRBD1
size: -
J: TRBJ2-2
DNA: TGTGCCATCAGTGGGACAGGGTACACCGGGGAGCTGTTTTTT
CDR3: CAISGTGYTGELFF

V: TRBV5-1
D: TRBD1
size: -
J: TRBJ2-7
DNA: TGCGCCAGCAGCTTGGCCGGGACAGGCTACGAGCAGTACTTC
CDR3: CASSLAGTGYEQYF